This T cell receptor beta chain emerged from a study of shared T cell receptors in the human thymus. Here immunoSEQ multiplex PCR was the method, and the copy in TCRdb shows in-frame clones only, minus some. The table lists some 700,000 clones, over 75% of them singletons. The germline V gene has CDR1 MGHRA and CDR2 YSYEKL. The CDR3 has 18 amino acids. V gave up 1 base and J gave up 7 bases; unmatched junction bases: 18. The sample was also reused in another study, on human thymus T cells.

The clonotype originates from a boy under two years old with a congenital heart defect. The material sequenced was thymocytes. This chain connects TRBV4-1 to TRBJ1-2, with TRBD1 matching 7 bases. CDR3 bases: TGCGCCAGCAGCCAAGTTCCCAGGACAGGCTCGTCTGGGGGTGGCTACACCTTC. Its translation: CASSQVPRTGSSGGGYTF.